The 20 T cell receptor beta chains below were found in one sample sequenced in a study of early stage breast cancer tumors. Produced via immunoSEQ multiplex PCR; TCRdb's table is partial and in-frame only. The sample includes about 53,000 clones, around nine tenths seen only once; the top ten take approximately 5%. Material for sequencing was blood. These receptors all come from a person aged 70 to 80 with breast cancer.

The genes are TRBV6-6 and TRBJ1-6; D unclear. CDR1 is MNHNY, CDR2 SVGAGI, per germline (reference sequence). This CDR3 is built from 15 residues. The V end was cut by 0 bases, the J end by 8 bases, with 11 bases between. Written as DNA, the CDR3 is TGTGCCAGCAGTTACTCTTCGTCCGTAGATTCACCCCTCCACTTT. Its translation is CASSYSSSVDSPLHF.

This chain links TRBV15 with TRBJ1-2; TRBD1 matches 8 bases. CDR1 is LNHNV, CDR2 YYDKDF, per germline (reference sequence). V shed 4 bases and J 2 bases; nucleotides not matched to a gene: 3. The CDR3 spans 14 residues. This CDR3 reads CATSINRGNYGYTF. The CDR3 DNA reads as TGTGCCACCAGCATTAACAGGGGGAACTATGGCTACACCTTC.

V and J are TRBV6-5 and TRBJ1-1, with TRBD1 as a possible D gene (5 bases). Germline V gene data show CDR1 as MNHEY and CDR2 as SVGAGI. V was cut by 4 bases and J by 7 bases, with 13 bases left in between. CDR3 length: 13 residues. CDR3 nucleotides: TGTGCCAGCAGTTCGATGGGAAGGGGTGAAGCTTTCTTT. Encoded protein: CASSSMGRGEAFF.

This clone appeared a few times. This chain uses TRBV6-6 with TRBJ1-2, with unresolved D. CDR1 and CDR2 (germline): MNHNY, SVGAGI (reference sequence). The V and J ends lost 0 bases and 0 bases respectively, with 8 bases between them. This CDR3 contains 15 residues. CDR3 residues: CASSYSGGANYGYTF. The CDR3 DNA reads as TGTGCCAGCAGTTACTCGGGAGGAGCTAACTATGGCTACACCTTC.

This chain joins TRBV6-6 and TRBJ2-7, with 12 bases fitting TRBD1. In germline, CDR1 is MNHNY, CDR2 SVGAGI (reference sequence). Germline trimming cut 5 bases from V and 4 bases from J; bases unmatched to any gene: 6. This CDR3 spans 15 amino acids. The CDR3 bases are TGTGCCAGCAGTGTAGGGACAGGGGGCGAGTACGAGCAGTACTTC. This encodes CASSVGTGGEYEQYF.

The table lists this clone with a count of one. This rearrangement joins TRBV30 to TRBJ1-1, with TRBD1 matching over 7 bases. CDR1 is GTSNPN and CDR2 is SVGIG in the germline V gene (reference sequence). The CDR3 loop spans 12 amino acids. V lost 3 bases, J lost 4 bases, and 2 bases stayed unmatched. The CDR3 protein is CAWSQGGTEAFF. The CDR3 DNA reads as TGTGCCTGGAGCCAGGGGGGCACTGAAGCTTTCTTT.

The chain uses TRBV18 and TRBJ2-7, with a tentative D call TRBD1 (5 bases). From germline, CDR1 is KGHSH and CDR2 LQKENI. The V end was cut by 4 bases, the J end by 2 bases, with 12 bases between. CDR3 length: 14 amino acids. The DNA of the CDR3 is TGTGCCAGCTCACGTCACCCGGACACCTACGAGCAGTACTTC. Residues: CASSRHPDTYEQYF.

This clone was seen a single time. The chain links TRBV28 to TRBJ1-2; D may be TRBD1 (5 bases). CDR3 length equals 16 residues. In germline, CDR1 is MDHEN, CDR2 SYDVKM. V was cut by 4 bases and J by 5 bases, with 20 bases left in between. DNA of the CDR3: TGTGCCAGCAGTTCCCAGGTTTTCAGGGCCCTATATGGCTACACCTTC. This gives the protein CASSSQVFRALYGYTF.

The chain combines TRBV9 with TRBJ1-6, with 9 bases identical to TRBD1. The germline V gene encodes CDR1 SGDLS and CDR2 YYNGEE. The CDR3 extends over 16 amino acids. V shed 3 bases, J shed 8 bases, and the junction held 9 bases outside the gene matches. CDR3 bases: TGTGCCAGCAGCGAACAGGGGGCGCCCCGGGATTCACCCCTCCACTTT. Translating gives CASSEQGAPRDSPLHF.

This sequence joins TRBV28 and TRBJ2-5, with D possibly matching TRBD2 (5 bases). The CDR3 consists of 14 residues. Germline lookup yields CDR1 MDHEN and CDR2 SYDVKM. Trimming took 2 bases from V and 5 from J, leaving 12 bases between them. The CDR3 sequence is CASSLRTPGETQYF. The CDR3 nucleotides read TGTGCCAGCAGTTTAAGGACCCCGGGGGAGACCCAGTACTTC.

The rearrangement joins TRBV19 to TRBJ1-4, with D unclear. Between the trimmed V and J ends, which lost 5 bases and 6 bases, there was a span of 16 bases. Germline V gene sequence: CDR1 LNHDA, CDR2 SQIVND (reference sequence). The CDR3 is made up of 15 amino acids. DNA for the CDR3: TGTGCCAGTAGTGGGATCCTGGGAGGCGATGAAAAACTGTTTTTT. Translated: CASSGILGGDEKLFF.

The rearrangement links TRBV6-5 to TRBJ2-3; D is ambiguous. Trimming cost V 5 bases and J 0 bases, with 12 bases left between them. There are 15 residues in the CDR3. CDR1 and CDR2 from the germline V gene are MNHEY and SVGAGI. The CDR3 DNA is TGTGCCAGCAGTCCAAGTACCTATAGCACAGATACGCAGTATTTT. Amino acids: CASSPSTYSTDTQYF.

The rearrangement joins TRBV10-2 to TRBJ2-7; the D gene is possibly TRBD2 (6 bases). Germline CDR1 is WSHSY and CDR2 is SAAADI. Trimming shortened V by 5 bases and J by 4 bases, and 12 bases separated the two germline ends. The CDR3 is made up of 13 amino acids. For the CDR3, the DNA is TGCGCCAGCAGTCTCGGGAGTGGGTACGAGCAGTACTTC. This codes for CASSLGSGYEQYF.

The chain employs TRBV11-2 and TRBJ1-6; 11 nucleotides line up with TRBD1. Per the germline V gene, CDR1 is SGHAT and CDR2 is FQNNGV. The V segment lost 5 bases and the J segment 3 bases; nucleotides outside the gene matches: 3. The CDR3 length is 16 residues. The CDR3 loop reads CASSRTGGDYNSPLHF. The CDR3 DNA follows: TGTGCCAGCAGCCGGACAGGGGGCGACTATAATTCACCCCTCCACTTT.

This chain links TRBV21-1 with TRBJ2-1; TRBD2 was called by the table and not checked on the DNA. TRBV21-1 is labeled a pseudogene. This CDR3 contains 13 residues. The CDR3 loop reads CASSNPSYNEQFF. CDR3 DNA: TGTGCCAGCAGCAATCCTTCCTACAATGAGCAGTTCTTC.

This clone was counted a single time. The chain joins TRBV29-1 to TRBJ1-5; D ambiguous. Germline lookup yields CDR1 SQVTM and CDR2 ANQGSEA. V lost 5 bases to trimming and J lost 4 bases, with 9 bases between them. The CDR3 runs 12 residues. This CDR3 is CSVLVVNQPQHF. CDR3 coding DNA: TGCAGCGTTCTAGTGGTGAATCAGCCCCAGCATTTT.

The V and J genes are TRBV11-3 and TRBJ2-7, with 9 bases aligning to TRBD1. Per germline, CDR1 SGHNT and CDR2 YENEEA. V lost 1 base and J lost 5; bases outside the gene matches: 3. This CDR3 is 14 amino acids long. This CDR3 is CASSLGQGDNEQYF. DNA for the CDR3: TGTGCCAGCAGCTTAGGACAGGGGGACAACGAGCAGTACTTC.

V and J are TRBV9 and TRBJ2-2; 9 nucleotides align to TRBD1. The CDR3 consists of 16 residues. V was pared by 2 bases and J by 1 base, with 3 bases of the junction left unmatched. CDR1 and CDR2 (germline): SGDLS, YYNGEE. CDR3 coding DNA: TGTGCCAGCAGCGTTTTGGGACAGGGGAACACCGGGGAGCTGTTTTTT. Residues: CASSVLGQGNTGELFF. Drawing the rest from reference TRBV9 and TRBJ2-2, the complete variable domain is DSGVTQTPKHLITATGQRVTLRCSPRSGDLSVYWYQQSLDQGLQFLIQYYNGEERAKGNILERFSAQQFPDLHSELNLSSLELGDSALYFCASSVLGQGNTGELFFGEGSRLTVL.

The count of this clone is one. This chain links TRBV6-6 with TRBJ1-4, with 7 bases identical to TRBD1. The V segment lost 6 bases and the J segment 8 bases; nucleotides outside the gene matches: 12. In germline, CDR1 is MNHNY, CDR2 SVGAGI (reference sequence). The CDR3 is made up of 15 amino acids. The CDR3: CASSPYQTGNEKLFF. Written as DNA, the CDR3 is TGTGCCAGCAGCCCCTACCAGACAGGGAACGAAAAACTGTTTTTT.

The rearrangement uses TRBV4-3 and TRBJ1-4; D gene ambiguous. V was pared by 1 base and J by 6 bases, with 24 bases between. The germline CDR1 and CDR2 sequences are LGHNA and YSLEER. The CDR3 is made up of 19 amino acids. The CDR3 spells CASSQGVGWAGRVDEKLFF. The CDR3 DNA reads as TGCGCCAGCAGCCAAGGGGTGGGTTGGGCCGGGCGGGTTGATGAAAAACTGTTTTTT.